A single TCR beta chain is shown here with its context. The entry originates in a study of CD8 T cells in Susac syndrome. Random hexamers were used to reverse transcribe an amount of about 0.45 to 1 ug RNA. Amplification of TCR beta CDR3 by immunoSEQ multiplex PCR spanned 54 Vbeta and 13 Jbeta. Each CDR3 protein gets one entry after TCRdb re-called the immunoSEQ multiplex PCR reads with MiXCR. The top ten clones hold about 0.12% of a sample with about 120,000 distinct CDR3 sequences, roughly 90% of them seen once. This CDR3 region has 15 residues. V shed 1 base and J shed 0 bases, with 10 bases lying between them. Germline V CDR1 and CDR2: LNHDA, SQIVND (reference sequence).

The sample comprised CD8+ T cells from PBMCs. This TCR was sampled from a human donor in good health. The rearrangement uses TRBV19 and TRBJ2-7; D is uncertain. The CDR3 loop is CASSIGWASSYEQYF. CDR3 nucleotides: TGTGCCAGTAGTATAGGTTGGGCATCCTCCTACGAGCAGTACTTC.